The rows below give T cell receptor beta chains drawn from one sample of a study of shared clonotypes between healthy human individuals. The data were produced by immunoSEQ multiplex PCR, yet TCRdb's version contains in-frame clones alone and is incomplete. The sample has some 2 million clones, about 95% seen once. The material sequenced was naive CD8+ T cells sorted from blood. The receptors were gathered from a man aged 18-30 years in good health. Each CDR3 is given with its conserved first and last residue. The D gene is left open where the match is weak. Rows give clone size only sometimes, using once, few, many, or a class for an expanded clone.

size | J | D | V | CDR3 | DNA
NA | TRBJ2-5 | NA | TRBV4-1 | CASSPTTTQQETQYF | TGCGCCAGCAGCCCTACGACAACACAACAAGAGACCCAGTACTTC
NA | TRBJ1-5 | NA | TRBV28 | CASSGRQVGGNQPQHF | TGTGCCAGCAGTGGAAGACAGGTTGGGGGCAATCAGCCCCAGCATTTT
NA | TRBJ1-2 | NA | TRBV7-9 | CASRPNPGELANYGYTF | TGTGCCAGCAGACCGAACCCGGGCGAACTGGCTAACTATGGCTACACCTTC
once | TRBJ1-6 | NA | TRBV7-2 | CASSLDGESSYNSPLHF | TGTGCCAGCAGCTTAGATGGGGAGAGCTCCTATAATTCACCCCTCCACTTT
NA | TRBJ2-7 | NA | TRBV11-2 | CASSYHGTTYEQYF | TGTGCCAGCAGCTATCATGGGACCACCTACGAGCAGTACTTC
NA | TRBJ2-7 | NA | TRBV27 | CASSLSSGLEYEQYF | TGTGCCAGCAGTTTATCGTCCGGGTTGGAGTACGAGCAGTACTTC
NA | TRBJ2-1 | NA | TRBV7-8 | CASSLGDFDEQFF | TGTGCCAGCAGCTTAGGAGACTTTGATGAGCAGTTCTTC
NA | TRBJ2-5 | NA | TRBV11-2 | CASSLVAGSTETQYF | TGTGCCAGCAGCTTAGTTGCAGGGAGTACGGAGACCCAGTACTTC
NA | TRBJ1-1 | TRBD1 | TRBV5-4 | CASSVTGDITEAFF | TGTGCCAGCAGCGTAACAGGGGACATCACTGAAGCTTTCTTT
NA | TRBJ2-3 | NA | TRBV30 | CASGGSSSTDTQYF | TGTGCCTCAGGGGGGAGTAGTTCGACAGATACGCAGTATTTT
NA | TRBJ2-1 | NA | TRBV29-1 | CSLDIYNEQFF | TGCAGTCTTGACATCTACAATGAGCAGTTCTTC
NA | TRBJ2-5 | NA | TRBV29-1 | CSAHLDSWETQYF | TGCAGCGCTCACCTTGACTCGTGGGAGACCCAGTACTTC
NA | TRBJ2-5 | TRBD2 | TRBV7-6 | CASSRGLAGTWETQYF | TGTGCCAGCAGCCGTGGACTAGCGGGTACCTGGGAGACCCAGTACTTC
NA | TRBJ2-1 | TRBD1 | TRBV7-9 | CASSSNDRALNEQFF | TGTGCCAGCAGCTCCAATGACAGGGCATTGAATGAGCAGTTCTTC
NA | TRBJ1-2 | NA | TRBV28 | CASSPKGEAALSDYGYTF | TGTGCCAGCAGTCCCAAGGGGGAGGCGGCTCTAAGTGACTATGGCTACACCTTC
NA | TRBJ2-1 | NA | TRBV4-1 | CASSQDGNYLTYNEQFF | TGCGCCAGCAGCCAAGACGGGAACTACCTAACCTACAATGAGCAGTTCTTC
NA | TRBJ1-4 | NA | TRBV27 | CASGEGEKLFF | TGTGCCTCCGGAGAAGGCGAAAAACTGTTTTTT
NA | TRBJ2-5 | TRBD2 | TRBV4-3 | CASSQEGGLAGEAGETQYF | TGCGCCAGCAGCCAAGAGGGCGGACTAGCGGGAGAGGCAGGAGAGACCCAGTACTTC
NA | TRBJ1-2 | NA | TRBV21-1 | CASSKERGLVYGYTF | TGTGCCAGCAGCAAAGAGCGGGGGCTAGTCTATGGCTACACCTTC
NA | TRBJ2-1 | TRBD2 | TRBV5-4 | CASSFIAGANEQFF | TGTGCCAGCAGCTTCATAGCGGGAGCCAATGAGCAGTTCTTC
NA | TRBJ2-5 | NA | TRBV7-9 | CASSLLETQETQYF | TGTGCCAGCAGCTTACTAGAGACCCAAGAGACCCAGTACTTC
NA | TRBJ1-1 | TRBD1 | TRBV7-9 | CASSLADRDTEAFF | TGTGCCAGCAGCTTAGCGGACAGGGACACTGAAGCTTTCTTT
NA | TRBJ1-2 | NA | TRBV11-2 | CASSGYYGYTF | TGTGCCAGCAGCGGGTACTATGGCTACACCTTC
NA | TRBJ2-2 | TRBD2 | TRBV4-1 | CASSQEAPSGRSTGELFF | TGCGCCAGCAGCCAAGAGGCCCCTAGCGGGAGGAGCACCGGGGAGCTGTTTTTT
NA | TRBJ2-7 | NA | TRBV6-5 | CASSYDPSGNGEQYF | TGTGCCAGCAGTTACGACCCTTCGGGGAACGGGGAGCAGTACTTC
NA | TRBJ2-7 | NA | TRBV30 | CAWSRVAVTYEQYF | TGTGCCTGGAGCAGGGTAGCGGTAACCTACGAGCAGTACTTC
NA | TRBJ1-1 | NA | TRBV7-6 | CASSSIGDGNTEAFF | TGTGCCAGCAGCTCTATAGGGGACGGTAACACTGAAGCTTTCTTT
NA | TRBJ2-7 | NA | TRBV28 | CASSYPPDLTYEQYF | TGTGCCAGCAGTTACCCCCCGGACTTAACCTACGAGCAGTACTTC
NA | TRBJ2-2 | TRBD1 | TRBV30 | CAWRIRGLVTGELFF | TGTGCCTGGAGAATTAGGGGGCTGGTCACCGGGGAGCTGTTTTTT
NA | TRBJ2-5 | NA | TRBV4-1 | CASSQEPGPGSQYF | TGCGCCAGCAGCCAAGAACCGGGGCCGGGGAGCCAGTACTTC
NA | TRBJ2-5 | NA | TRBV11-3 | CASSLAGKETQYF | TGTGCCAGCAGCTTAGCAGGGAAGGAGACCCAGTACTTC
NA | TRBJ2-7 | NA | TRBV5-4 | CASSLEGFPPYEQYF | TGTGCCAGCAGCTTGGAAGGATTCCCCCCCTACGAGCAGTACTTC
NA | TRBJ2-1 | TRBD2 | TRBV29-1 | CSVKITSGRVNEQFF | TGCAGCGTCAAAATTACTAGCGGGAGGGTCAATGAGCAGTTCTTC
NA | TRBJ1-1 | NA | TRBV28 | CASSRDGTEAFF | TGTGCCAGCAGTCGGGATGGCACTGAAGCTTTCTTT
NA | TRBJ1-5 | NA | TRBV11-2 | CASSLEHNQPQHF | TGTGCCAGCAGCTTGGAACACAATCAGCCCCAGCATTTT
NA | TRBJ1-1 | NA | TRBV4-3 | CATGGGLNTEAFF | TGCGCCACTGGGGGGGGCCTGAACACTGAAGCTTTCTTT
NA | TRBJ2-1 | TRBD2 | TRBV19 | CASSIVPGGRNEQFF | TGTGCCAGTAGTATAGTTCCGGGGGGGCGCAATGAGCAGTTCTTC
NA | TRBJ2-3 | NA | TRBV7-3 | CASSPISGSTDTQYF | TGTGCCAGCAGCCCAATCTCGGGCAGCACAGATACGCAGTATTTT
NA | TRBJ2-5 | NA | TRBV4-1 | CASSQDHGLETQYF | TGCGCCAGCAGCCAAGATCACGGTTTGGAGACCCAGTACTTC
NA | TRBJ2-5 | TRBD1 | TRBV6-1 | CASSPGQGKTQYF | TGTGCCAGCAGCCCCGGACAGGGGAAGACCCAGTACTTC
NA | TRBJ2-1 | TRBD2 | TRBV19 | CASSIGTSTHNEQFF | TGTGCCAGTAGTATCGGGACTAGCACACACAATGAGCAGTTCTTC
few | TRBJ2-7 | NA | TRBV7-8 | CASSPGFEQYF | TGTGCCAGCAGCCCAGGGTTCGAGCAGTACTTC
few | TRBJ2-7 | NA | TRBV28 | CASSLGGESYEQYF | TGTGCCAGCAGTTTAGGTGGGGAGTCCTACGAGCAGTACTTC
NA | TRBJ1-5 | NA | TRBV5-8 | CASSPDPIQPQHF | TGTGCCAGCAGCCCGGACCCTATTCAGCCCCAGCATTTT
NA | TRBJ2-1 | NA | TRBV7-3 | CASSLRGADNEQFF | TGTGCCAGCAGCTTAAGGGGGGCTGACAATGAGCAGTTCTTC
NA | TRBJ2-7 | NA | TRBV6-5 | CASSYGVGEQYF | TGTGCCAGCAGTTACGGTGTAGGGGAGCAGTACTTC
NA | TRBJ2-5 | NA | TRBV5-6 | CASSLQETQYF | TGTGCCAGCAGCCTACAAGAGACCCAGTACTTC
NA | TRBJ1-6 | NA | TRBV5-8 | CASSLTYNSPLHF | TGTGCCAGCAGCTTGACTTATAATTCACCCCTCCACTTT
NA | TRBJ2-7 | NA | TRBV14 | CASSHYRVSWEQYF | TGTGCCAGCAGCCACTACAGGGTATCATGGGAGCAGTACTTC